The 20 T cell receptor beta chains listed next were all sequenced from one sample in a study of cytomegalovirus exposure and HLA in healthy donors. The PCR used 60 Vbeta and 13 Jbeta primers. Sequencing was performed with immunoSEQ multiplex PCR; in TCRdb, only in-frame clones are kept and a portion is missing. The sample holds some 200,000 clones, approximately 80% seen once. The sequenced sample was PBMCs. The receptors were gathered from a woman in her forties or fifties in good health and CMV-seropositive.

The CDR3 region has the DNA TGCGCCAGCAGTGACACTCAGGGGTGGAATGAGCAGTTCTTC. Translation gives CASSDTQGWNEQFF. V and J are TRBV10-2 and TRBJ2-1, with D perhaps matching TRBD1 (6 bases). V dropped 3 bases and J dropped 7 bases, with 13 bases sitting between them. Per the germline V gene, CDR1 is WSHSY and CDR2 is SAAADI. The CDR3 covers 14 residues.

The chain is built from TRBV9 and TRBJ2-7, with a tentative D call TRBD2 (6 bases). Trimming removed 0 bases from V and 6 bases from J, with 19 bases in between. CDR1 and CDR2 (germline): SGDLS, YYNGEE. The CDR3 runs to 16 residues. CDR3 region: CASSVGRGGAGSEQYF. DNA for the CDR3: TGTGCCAGCAGCGTAGGAAGGGGCGGGGCGGGCTCCGAGCAGTACTTC.

The chain links TRBV7-6 to TRBJ2-1, with no clear D. The CDR3 consists of 17 residues. V lost 1 base and J lost 0, with 13 bases in between. Germline values: CDR1 SGHVS, CDR2 FNYEAQ. The CDR3 is CASSLESLGSSYNEQFF. Written as DNA, the CDR3 is TGTGCCAGCAGCTTAGAATCCCTAGGAAGCTCCTACAATGAGCAGTTCTTC.

This clone was detected once. This chain connects TRBV9 to TRBJ2-1; D gene ambiguous. Germline V lookup: CDR1 SGDLS, CDR2 YYNGEE. The CDR3 loop spans 13 amino acids. Trimming took off 3 bases at V and 4 bases at J, with 8 bases between the two ends. The CDR3 nucleotides are TGTGCCAGCAGCGCCGAAACTTACAATGAGCAGTTCTTC. Amino acids: CASSAETYNEQFF.

The CDR3 DNA reads as TGTGCCAGCAGCTTAGCGCTTACAGGGGGGGGCAATCAGCCCCAGCATTTT. This encodes CASSLALTGGGNQPQHF. The gene calls are TRBV7-2 and TRBJ1-5; 8 bases are shared with TRBD1. Germline CDR1 reads SGHTA; CDR2 reads FQGNSA. Trimming removed 0 bases from V and 2 bases from J; junction bases left unmatched: 6. The CDR3 has 17 residues. Combining the CDR3 with reference TRBV7-2 and TRBJ1-5 gives the whole variable domain GAGVSQSPSNKVTEKGKDVELRCDPISGHTALYWYRQSLGQGLEFLIYFQGNSAPDKSGLPSDRFSAERTGGSVSTLTIQRTQQEDSAVYLCASSLALTGGGNQPQHFGDGTRLSIL.

This clone was detected only once. The chain has TRBV19 and TRBJ1-1; D is possibly TRBD1 (6 bases). The CDR3 is made up of 15 amino acids. V was trimmed by 6 bases and J by 1 base, leaving 15 bases between them. The germline gives CDR1 LNHDA, CDR2 SQIVND (reference sequence). The CDR3 here is CASRVPGQGNTEAFF. The CDR3 DNA follows: TGTGCCAGTAGGGTACCGGGACAAGGGAACACTGAAGCTTTCTTT.

The J gene is TRBJ2-5, the V gene TRBV27; maybe TRBD2 (5 bases). V was cut by 3 bases and J by 5 bases, with 10 bases left in between. The germline V gene has CDR1 MNHEY and CDR2 SMNVEV (reference sequence). The CDR3 covers 13 residues. Written as DNA, the CDR3 is TGTGCCAGCAGTTTCCGTCCGGGGGAGACCCAGTACTTC. Amino acids: CASSFRPGETQYF.

V gene TRBV7-3 combines with J gene TRBJ1-1; TRBD1 matches 12 bases. The CDR3 is 16 amino acids. Losses at the gene ends were 0 bases for V and 5 bases for J; bases not matched to a gene: 4. CDR1 is SGHTA and CDR2 is FQGTGA in the germline V gene. The CDR3 nucleotides read TGTGCCAGCAGCTTAACCGGGACAGGGGGCAGGACTGAAGCTTTCTTT. Translation: CASSLTGTGGRTEAFF.

The chain uses TRBV2 and TRBJ1-3; TRBD1 agrees at 7 bases. The CDR3 extends over 15 amino acids. Germline CDR1 and CDR2: SNHLY and FYNNEI. V gave up 4 bases and J gave up 3 bases; unmatched junction bases: 6. CDR3 protein: CASSARQGGGNTIYF. As DNA, the CDR3 is TGTGCCAGCAGTGCGCGACAGGGTGGTGGAAACACCATATATTTT.

The chain combines TRBV6-1 with TRBJ2-2, with D perhaps TRBD2 (6 bases). The length of the CDR3 is 14 residues. V was cut by 5 bases and J by 6 bases, with 13 bases left in between. The germline CDR1 and CDR2 sequences are MNHNS and SASEGT. The DNA for the CDR3 is TGTGCCAGCAGTCAGTCCCGGGGGTCCGGGGAGCTGTTTTTT. Translating it yields CASSQSRGSGELFF.

The genes are TRBV6-4 and TRBJ2-2, with 7 bases identical to TRBD2. The J segment lost 4 bases and the V segment lost 3 bases, leaving 8 bases of the junction unmatched. The CDR3 runs 16 residues. Germline V gene sequence: CDR1 MRHNA, CDR2 SNTAGT. This chain's CDR3 is CASSEQGGGSTGELFF. The CDR3 DNA sequence: TGTGCCAGCAGTGAACAAGGCGGGGGTAGCACCGGGGAGCTGTTTTTT.

This chain joins TRBV18 and TRBJ1-4; the D gene is possibly TRBD1 (5 bases). CDR1 is KGHSH, CDR2 LQKENI, per germline. The CDR3 spans 16 residues. V was trimmed by 2 bases and J by 3 bases, leaving 13 bases between them. The CDR3 nucleotides are TGTGCCAGCTCACCATTCCAGGGTGCAGCTAATGAAAAACTGTTTTTT. This sequence encodes CASSPFQGAANEKLFF.

The V gene is TRBV11-3, the J gene TRBJ2-1; 8 nucleotides agree with TRBD2. With V trimmed by 3 bases and J by 0 bases, 1 base remained unmatched. Germline CDR1 is SGHNT and CDR2 is YENEEA. This CDR3 contains 15 residues. The CDR3 here is CASSFGGASYNEQFF. CDR3 DNA: TGTGCCAGCAGCTTCGGGGGGGCCTCCTACAATGAGCAGTTCTTC.

The V gene is TRBV6-1, the J gene TRBJ2-7; a weak D match, TRBD2 (7 bases). CDR1 MNHNS and CDR2 SASEGT come from the germline V gene. V was shortened by 6 bases and J by 2 bases, with 11 bases between the two germline ends. The CDR3 contains 13 residues. CDR3 in amino acids: CASRMGGPYEQYF. Written as DNA, the CDR3 is TGTGCCAGCAGGATGGGGGGGCCCTACGAGCAGTACTTC.

The V and J genes are TRBV6-5 and TRBJ1-2, with 7 bases fitting TRBD1. In germline, CDR1 is MNHEY, CDR2 SVGAGI. CDR3 size: 13 residues. The V and J ends lost 10 bases and 5 bases, in that order; junction bases with no gene match: 10. Here the CDR3 DNA reads TGTGCCACCCAGAGACAGGGATCTTATGGCTACACCTTC. Translated: CATQRQGSYGYTF.

The gene calls are TRBV6-5 and TRBJ1-1, with D hard to call. Trimming removed 5 bases from V and 4 bases from J, with 11 bases in between. This CDR3 has 13 residues. In germline, CDR1 is MNHEY, CDR2 SVGAGI. In DNA form, the CDR3 reads TGTGCCAGCAGTGTCAGGCCAGGCACTGAAGCTTTCTTT. Amino acid sequence: CASSVRPGTEAFF.

The CDR3, as DNA: TGTGCCAGCACCATAGACAGGGGGCCGGAAGGTGAAGCTTTCTTT. Translating it yields CASTIDRGPEGEAFF. This chain uses TRBV7-2 with TRBJ1-1, with TRBD1 matching 10 bases. Germline values: CDR1 SGHTA, CDR2 FQGNSA. Germline trimming cut 7 bases from V and 7 bases from J; bases unmatched to any gene: 12. The CDR3 consists of 15 residues.

The rearrangement joins TRBV7-2 to TRBJ2-1, with 9 positions matching TRBD1. The germline CDR1 and CDR2 sequences are SGHTA and FQGNSA. The CDR3 loop spans 16 amino acids. With 1 base clipped from V and 6 bases from J, the junction kept 7 bases outside the gene matches. The chain's CDR3 is CASSLVGTGKSNEQFF. CDR3 coding DNA: TGTGCCAGCAGCTTAGTTGGGACAGGGAAGTCCAATGAGCAGTTCTTC.

The chain joins TRBV11-2 to TRBJ2-2; 9 nucleotides match TRBD2. The CDR3 runs to 18 residues. Germline V gene sequence: CDR1 SGHAT, CDR2 FQNNGV. V shed 1 base, J shed 1 base, and the junction held 7 bases outside the gene matches. The CDR3 loop reads CASSLGGPSGVNTGELFF. The CDR3 DNA sequence: TGTGCCAGCAGCTTAGGAGGTCCTAGCGGGGTGAACACCGGGGAGCTGTTTTTT.

The chain links TRBV7-3 to TRBJ2-6; 9 bases are shared with TRBD1. CDR1 and CDR2 from the germline V gene are SGHTA and FQGTGA. The V segment lost 4 bases and the J segment 0 bases; nucleotides outside the gene matches: 4. This CDR3 comprises 17 residues. The CDR3 bases are TGTGCCAGCAGCTGGGGGGACAGGGTCTCTGGGGCCAACGTCCTGACTTTC. This gives the protein CASSWGDRVSGANVLTF.